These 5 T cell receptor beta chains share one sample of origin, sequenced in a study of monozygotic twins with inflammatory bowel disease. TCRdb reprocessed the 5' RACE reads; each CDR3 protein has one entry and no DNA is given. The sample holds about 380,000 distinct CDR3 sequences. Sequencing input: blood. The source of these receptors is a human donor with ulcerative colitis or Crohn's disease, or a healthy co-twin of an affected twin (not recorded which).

The chain's CDR3 is CSARDRGLTWRETQYF. The chain joins TRBV29-1 to TRBJ2-5; TCRdb's D call of TRBD1 is untestable without DNA. The CDR3 runs to 16 residues. Germline V gene sequence: CDR1 SQVTM, CDR2 ANQGSEA.

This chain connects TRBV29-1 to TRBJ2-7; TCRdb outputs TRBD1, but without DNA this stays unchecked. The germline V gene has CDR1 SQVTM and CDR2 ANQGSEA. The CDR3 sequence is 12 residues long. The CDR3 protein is CSVTGQAYEQYF.

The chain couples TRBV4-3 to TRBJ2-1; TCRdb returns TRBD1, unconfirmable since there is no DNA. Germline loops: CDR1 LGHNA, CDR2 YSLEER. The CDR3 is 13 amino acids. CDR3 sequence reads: CASSQQGGDEQFF.

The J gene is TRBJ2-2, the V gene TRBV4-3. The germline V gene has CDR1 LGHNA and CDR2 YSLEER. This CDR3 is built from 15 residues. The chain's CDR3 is CASSQELMSAGELFF.

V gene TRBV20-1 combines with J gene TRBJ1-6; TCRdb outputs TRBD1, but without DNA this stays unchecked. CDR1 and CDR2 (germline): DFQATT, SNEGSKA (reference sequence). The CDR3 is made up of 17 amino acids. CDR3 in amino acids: CSARGGQGASYNSPLHF.